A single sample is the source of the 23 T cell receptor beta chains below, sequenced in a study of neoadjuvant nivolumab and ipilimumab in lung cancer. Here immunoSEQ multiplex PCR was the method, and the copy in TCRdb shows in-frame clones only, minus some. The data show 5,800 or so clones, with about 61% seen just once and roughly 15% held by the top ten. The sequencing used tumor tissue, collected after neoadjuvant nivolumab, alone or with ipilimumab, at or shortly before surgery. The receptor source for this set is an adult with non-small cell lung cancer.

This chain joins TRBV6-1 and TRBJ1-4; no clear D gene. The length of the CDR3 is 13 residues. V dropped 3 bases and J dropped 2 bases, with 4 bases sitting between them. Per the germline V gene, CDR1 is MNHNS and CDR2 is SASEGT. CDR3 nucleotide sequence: TGTGCCAGCAGTGACAGCACTAATGAAAAACTGTTTTTT. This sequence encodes CASSDSTNEKLFF.

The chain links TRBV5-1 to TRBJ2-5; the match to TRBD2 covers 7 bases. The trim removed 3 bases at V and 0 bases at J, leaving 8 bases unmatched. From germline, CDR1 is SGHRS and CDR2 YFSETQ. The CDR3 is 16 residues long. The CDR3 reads CASSSGISGDQETQYF. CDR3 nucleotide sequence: TGCGCCAGCAGCTCAGGCATCAGCGGGGACCAAGAGACCCAGTACTTC.

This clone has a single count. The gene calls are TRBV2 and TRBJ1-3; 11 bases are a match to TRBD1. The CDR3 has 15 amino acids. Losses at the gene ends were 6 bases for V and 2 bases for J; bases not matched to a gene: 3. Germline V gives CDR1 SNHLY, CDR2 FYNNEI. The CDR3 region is CASRRDRGTGNTIYF. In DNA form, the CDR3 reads TGTGCCAGCAGGCGGGACAGGGGGACTGGAAACACCATATATTTT. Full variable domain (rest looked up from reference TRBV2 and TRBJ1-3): EPEVTQTPSHQVTQMGQEVILRCVPISNHLYFYWYRQILGQKVEFLVSFYNNEISEKSEIFDDQFSVERPDGSNFTLKIRSTKLEDSAMYFCASRRDRGTGNTIYFGEGSWLTVV.

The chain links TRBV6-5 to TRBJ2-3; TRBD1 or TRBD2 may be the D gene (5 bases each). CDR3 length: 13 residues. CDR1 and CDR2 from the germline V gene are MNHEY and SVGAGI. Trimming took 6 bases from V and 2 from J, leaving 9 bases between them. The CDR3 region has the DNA TGTGCCAGCAGGAGGGGCCTCACAGATACGCAGTATTTT. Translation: CASRRGLTDTQYF.

CDR3 loop: CASSFGTGLFSYTF. In DNA form, the CDR3 reads TGTGCCAGCAGCTTCGGGACAGGGCTCTTCAGCTACACCTTC. This sequence joins TRBV5-6 and TRBJ1-2, with 9 bases that match TRBD1. The J segment lost 9 bases and the V segment lost 2 bases, leaving 8 bases of the junction unmatched. The CDR3 has 14 amino acids. Germline V CDR1 and CDR2: SGHDT, YYEEEE.

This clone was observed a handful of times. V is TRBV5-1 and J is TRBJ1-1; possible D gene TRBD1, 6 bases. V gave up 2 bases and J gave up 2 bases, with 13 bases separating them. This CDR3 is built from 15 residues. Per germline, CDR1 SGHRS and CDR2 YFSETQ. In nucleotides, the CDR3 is TGCGCCAGCAGCTTAGCGACAGGTGTAAACACTGAAGCTTTCTTT. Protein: CASSLATGVNTEAFF.

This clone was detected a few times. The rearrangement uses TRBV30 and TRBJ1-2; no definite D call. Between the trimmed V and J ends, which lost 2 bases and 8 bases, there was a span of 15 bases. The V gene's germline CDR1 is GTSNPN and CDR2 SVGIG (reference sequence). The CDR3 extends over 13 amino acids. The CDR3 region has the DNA TGTGCCTGGAGTCTGGGGTCCCATCGCGGCTACACCTTC. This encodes CAWSLGSHRGYTF. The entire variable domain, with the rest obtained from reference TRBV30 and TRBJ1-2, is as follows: SQTIHQWPATLVQPVGSPLSLECTVEGTSNPNLYWYRQAAGRGLQLLFYSVGIGQISSEVPQNLSASRPQDRQFILSSKKLLLSDSGFYLCAWSLGSHRGYTFGSGTRLTVV.

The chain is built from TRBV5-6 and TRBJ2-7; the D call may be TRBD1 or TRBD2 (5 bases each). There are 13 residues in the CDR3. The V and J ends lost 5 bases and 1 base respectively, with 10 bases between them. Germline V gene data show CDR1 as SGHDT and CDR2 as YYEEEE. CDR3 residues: CASRKWGSYEQYF. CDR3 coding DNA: TGTGCCAGCAGAAAATGGGGGTCCTACGAGCAGTACTTC.

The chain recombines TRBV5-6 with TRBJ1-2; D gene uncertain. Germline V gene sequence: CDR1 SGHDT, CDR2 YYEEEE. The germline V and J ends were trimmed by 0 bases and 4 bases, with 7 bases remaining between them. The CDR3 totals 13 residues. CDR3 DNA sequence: TGTGCCAGCAGCTTGGAATCCGGCTATGGCTACACCTTC. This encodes CASSLESGYGYTF.

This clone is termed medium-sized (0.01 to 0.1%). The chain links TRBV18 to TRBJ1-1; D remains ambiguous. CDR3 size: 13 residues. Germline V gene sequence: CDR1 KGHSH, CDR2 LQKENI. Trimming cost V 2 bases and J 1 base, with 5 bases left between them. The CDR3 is CASSPSKNTEAFF. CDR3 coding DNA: TGTGCCAGCTCACCATCTAAGAACACTGAAGCTTTCTTT.

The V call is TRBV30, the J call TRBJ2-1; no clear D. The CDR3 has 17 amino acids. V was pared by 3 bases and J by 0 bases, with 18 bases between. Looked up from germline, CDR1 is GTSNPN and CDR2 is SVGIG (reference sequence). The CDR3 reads CAWSIVAHIGSYNEQFF. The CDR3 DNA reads TGTGCCTGGAGCATTGTGGCCCACATTGGCTCCTACAATGAGCAGTTCTTC.

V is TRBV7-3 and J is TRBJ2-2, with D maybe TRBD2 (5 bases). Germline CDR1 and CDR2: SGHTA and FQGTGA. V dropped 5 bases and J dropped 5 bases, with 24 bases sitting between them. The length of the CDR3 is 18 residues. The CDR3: CASSPEAVIAGETGELFF. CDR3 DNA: TGTGCCAGCAGCCCCGAGGCGGTAATAGCTGGGGAGACCGGGGAGCTGTTTTTT.

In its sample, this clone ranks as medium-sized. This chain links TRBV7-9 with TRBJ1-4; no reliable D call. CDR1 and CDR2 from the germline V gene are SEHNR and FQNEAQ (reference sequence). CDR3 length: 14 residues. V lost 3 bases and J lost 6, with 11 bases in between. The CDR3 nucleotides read TGTGCCAGCAGCTTTCGGGCTGTGGATGAAAAACTGTTTTTT. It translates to CASSFRAVDEKLFF.

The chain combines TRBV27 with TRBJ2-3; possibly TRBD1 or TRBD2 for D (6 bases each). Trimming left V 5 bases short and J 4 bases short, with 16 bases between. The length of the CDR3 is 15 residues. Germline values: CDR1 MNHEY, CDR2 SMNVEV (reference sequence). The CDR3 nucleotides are TGTGCCAGCAGTAAAGGGGGGAGGTGGTCAGATACGCAGTATTTT. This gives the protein CASSKGGRWSDTQYF.

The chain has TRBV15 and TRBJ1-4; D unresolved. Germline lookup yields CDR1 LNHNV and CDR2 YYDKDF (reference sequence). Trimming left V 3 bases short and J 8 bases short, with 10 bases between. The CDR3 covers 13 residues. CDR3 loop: CATSSLTGEKLFF. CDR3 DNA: TGTGCCACCAGCAGCCTTACGGGAGAAAAACTGTTTTTT.

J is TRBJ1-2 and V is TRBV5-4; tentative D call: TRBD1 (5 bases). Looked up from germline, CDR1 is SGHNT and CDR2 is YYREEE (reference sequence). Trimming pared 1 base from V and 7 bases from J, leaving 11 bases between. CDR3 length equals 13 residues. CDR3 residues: CASSLSQGSGYTF. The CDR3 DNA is TGTGCCAGCAGCTTGAGTCAGGGTTCTGGCTACACCTTC.

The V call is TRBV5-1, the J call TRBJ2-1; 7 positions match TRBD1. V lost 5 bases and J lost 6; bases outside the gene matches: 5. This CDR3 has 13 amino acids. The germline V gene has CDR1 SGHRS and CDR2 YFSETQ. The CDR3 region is CASRTDRVNEQFF. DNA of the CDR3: TGCGCCAGCAGAACAGACAGGGTCAATGAGCAGTTCTTC. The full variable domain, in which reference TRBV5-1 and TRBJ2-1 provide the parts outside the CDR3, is KAGVTQTPRYLIKTRGQQVTLSCSPISGHRSVSWYQQTPGQGLQFLFEYFSETQRNKGNFPGRFSGRQFSNSRSEMNVSTLELGDSALYLCASRTDRVNEQFFGPGTRLTVL.

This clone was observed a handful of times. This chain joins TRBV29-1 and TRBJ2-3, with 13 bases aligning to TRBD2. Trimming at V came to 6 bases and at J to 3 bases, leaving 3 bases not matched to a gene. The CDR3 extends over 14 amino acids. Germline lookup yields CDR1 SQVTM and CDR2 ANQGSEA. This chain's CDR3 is CSVATSGRTDTQYF. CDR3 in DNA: TGCAGCGTGGCGACTAGCGGGAGGACAGATACGCAGTATTTT.

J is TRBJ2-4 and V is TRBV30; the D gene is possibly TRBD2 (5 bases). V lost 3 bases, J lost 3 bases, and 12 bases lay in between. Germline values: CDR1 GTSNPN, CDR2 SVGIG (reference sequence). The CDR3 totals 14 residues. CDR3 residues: CAWRTPGGKNIQYF. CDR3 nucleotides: TGTGCCTGGAGGACCCCAGGAGGCAAAAACATTCAGTACTTC.

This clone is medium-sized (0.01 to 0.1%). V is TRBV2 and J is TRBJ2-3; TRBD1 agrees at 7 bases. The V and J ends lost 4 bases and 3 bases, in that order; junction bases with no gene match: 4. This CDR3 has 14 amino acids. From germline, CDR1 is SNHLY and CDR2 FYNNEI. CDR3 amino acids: CASSGQGRTDTQYF. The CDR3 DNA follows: TGTGCCAGCAGTGGACAGGGCAGAACAGATACGCAGTATTTT. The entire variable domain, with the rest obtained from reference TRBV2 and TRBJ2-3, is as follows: EPEVTQTPSHQVTQMGQEVILRCVPISNHLYFYWYRQILGQKVEFLVSFYNNEISEKSEIFDDQFSVERPDGSNFTLKIRSTKLEDSAMYFCASSGQGRTDTQYFGPGTRLTVL.

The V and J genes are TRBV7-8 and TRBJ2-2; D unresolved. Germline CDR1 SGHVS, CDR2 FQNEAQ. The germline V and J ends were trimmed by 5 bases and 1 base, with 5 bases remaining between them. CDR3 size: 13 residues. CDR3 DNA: TGTGCCAGCAGCCTCAAGAACACCGGGGAGCTGTTTTTT. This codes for CASSLKNTGELFF.

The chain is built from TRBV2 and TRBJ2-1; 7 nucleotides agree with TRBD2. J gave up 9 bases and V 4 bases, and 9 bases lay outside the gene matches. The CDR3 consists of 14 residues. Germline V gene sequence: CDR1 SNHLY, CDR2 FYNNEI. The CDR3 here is CASSAGLVATEQFF. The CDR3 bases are TGTGCCAGCAGTGCTGGACTAGTAGCAACTGAGCAGTTCTTC. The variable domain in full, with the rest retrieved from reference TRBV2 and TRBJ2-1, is EPEVTQTPSHQVTQMGQEVILRCVPISNHLYFYWYRQILGQKVEFLVSFYNNEISEKSEIFDDQFSVERPDGSNFTLKIRSTKLEDSAMYFCASSAGLVATEQFFGPGTRLTVL.

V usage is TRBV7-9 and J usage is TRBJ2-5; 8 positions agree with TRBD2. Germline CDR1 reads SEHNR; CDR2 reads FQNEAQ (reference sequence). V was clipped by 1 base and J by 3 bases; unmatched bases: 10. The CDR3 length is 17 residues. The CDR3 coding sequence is TGTGCCAGCAGCTTAGACCCCTGGACTAGCCTCAAAGAGACCCAGTACTTC. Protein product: CASSLDPWTSLKETQYF.